The sample holds a few counts of the clone carrying this TCR beta chain. Its antigen is as yet unknown. cDNA prepared by RNA extraction and subsequent reverse transcription served as the template for sequencing. The protocol was immunoSEQ multiplex PCR, while the TCRdb copy is restricted to in-frame clones and leaves out a portion. The repertoire holds 150,000 to 200,000 clones, with under 80% as singletons. The ends were cut back, 9 bases at V and 8 bases at J, with 14 bases in the middle. Germline CDR1 SNHLY, CDR2 FYNNEI. This CDR3 region has 11 residues. Treatment specified: oral pan-JAK inhibitor, 5-10 mg twice daily. Peripheral blood, together with lesional scalp punch biopsies, was collected from alopecia areata patients. This sample stems from a study of CD8+ T cells in alopecia areata. Whole-study findings and limits: Uncertain still, given a single nonresponder, is whether baseline CD8+ expansion links to response. Under tofacitinib, numerous expanded lesional clonotypes remained detectable in scalp and blood.

V gene TRBV2 combines with J gene TRBJ2-7; a weak D match, TRBD2 (6 bases). The starting material was CD4+ T cells sorted from blood, obtained around week 50, from a patient treated with tofacitinib. This clonotype was sampled from a human donor with alopecia areata. The DNA for the CDR3 is TGTGCCAGTGCAACCGGGGGAAAGCAGTACTTC. Protein: CASATGGKQYF.